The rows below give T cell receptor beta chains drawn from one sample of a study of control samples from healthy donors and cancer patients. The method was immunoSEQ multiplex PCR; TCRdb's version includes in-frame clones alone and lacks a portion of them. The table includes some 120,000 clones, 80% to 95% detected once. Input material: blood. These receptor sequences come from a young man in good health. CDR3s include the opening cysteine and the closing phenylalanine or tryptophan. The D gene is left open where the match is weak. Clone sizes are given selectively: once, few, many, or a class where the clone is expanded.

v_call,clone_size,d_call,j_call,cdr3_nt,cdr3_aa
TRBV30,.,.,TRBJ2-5,TGTGCCTGGAGTGTATTAGACGCCCAGTACTTC,CAWSVLDAQYF
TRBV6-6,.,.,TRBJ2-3,TGTGCCAGCAGTCGACGACAGGACCCCACAGATACGCAGTATTTT,CASSRRQDPTDTQYF
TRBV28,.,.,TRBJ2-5,TGTGCCAGCTCATTGGGGGGTACCCAAGAGACCCAGTACTTC,CASSLGGTQETQYF
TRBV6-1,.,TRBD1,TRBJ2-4,TGTGCCAGCAGTGCGGGACAGGGGACAGACTCCTTAGCCAAAAACATTCAGTACTTC,CASSAGQGTDSLAKNIQYF
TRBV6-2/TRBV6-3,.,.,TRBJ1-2,TGTGCCAGCAGCCCCACGATAGACAGATATTATGGCTACACCTTC,CASSPTIDRYYGYTF
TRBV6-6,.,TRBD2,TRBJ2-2,TGTGCCAGCAGTTCCCCGGGACTAGAGCGCACCGGGGAGCTGTTTTTT,CASSSPGLERTGELFF
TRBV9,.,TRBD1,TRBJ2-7,TGTGCCAGCAGCGTTACAGGGGCTAGCACCCACGAGCAGTACTTC,CASSVTGASTHEQYF
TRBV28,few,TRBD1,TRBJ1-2,TGTGCCAGCAGTTTCCAGGGGGTTGGCTACACCTTC,CASSFQGVGYTF
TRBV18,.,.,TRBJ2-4,TGTGCCAGCTCACACGGCCAGGGCCGGGAGAGCGGAGTAAACATTCAGTACTTC,CASSHGQGRESGVNIQYF
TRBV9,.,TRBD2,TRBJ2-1,TGTGCCAGCAGCCCGCAAGTCGTAGCGGGAGGCCTGAATGAGCAGTTCTTC,CASSPQVVAGGLNEQFF
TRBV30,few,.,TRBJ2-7,TGTGCCTATGCCTCGGGGCCCCCCTACGAGCAGTACTTC,CAYASGPPYEQYF
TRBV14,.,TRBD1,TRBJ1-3,TGTGCCAGCAGCCGTGGGACAGTCACCCTCTCTGGAAACACCATATATTTT,CASSRGTVTLSGNTIYF
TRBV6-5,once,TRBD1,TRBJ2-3,TGTGCCAGCAGTTGGACAGGGGTTACAGATACGCAGTATTTT,CASSWTGVTDTQYF
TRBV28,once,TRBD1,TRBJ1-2,TGTGCCAGCAGACGACAGGGGGGCTATGGCTACACCTTC,CASRRQGGYGYTF
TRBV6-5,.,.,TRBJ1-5,TGTGCCAGCAGAACTGCACAGGATTCGAATCAGCCCCAGCATTTT,CASRTAQDSNQPQHF
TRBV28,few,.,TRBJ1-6,TGTGCCAGCAGTTCCCGAACAGACGGGTACAATTCACCCCTCCACTTT,CASSSRTDGYNSPLHF
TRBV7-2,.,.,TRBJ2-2,TGTGCCAGCAGCTTCACCCGAGGGGCCGGGGAGCTGTTTTTT,CASSFTRGAGELFF
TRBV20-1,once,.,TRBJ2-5,TGCAGTGCTAGTATGACGGAGACCCAGTACTTC,CSASMTETQYF
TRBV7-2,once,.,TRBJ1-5,TGTGCCAGCAGCACTTCGGGGGGTAGCAATCAGCCCCAGCATTTT,CASSTSGGSNQPQHF
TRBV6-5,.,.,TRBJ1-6,TGTGCCAGCAGTTACCAAAGCCGCCGTTCACCCCTCCACTTT,CASSYQSRRSPLHF
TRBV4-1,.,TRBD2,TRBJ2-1,TGCGCCAGCAGCCGTACTTATAGCGGGGGGAACAATGAGCAGTTCTTC,CASSRTYSGGNNEQFF
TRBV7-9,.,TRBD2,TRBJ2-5,TGTGCCAGCAGCTTACTAGCGGGGCCTCAAGAGACCCAGTACTTC,CASSLLAGPQETQYF
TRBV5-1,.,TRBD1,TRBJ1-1,TGCGCCAGCAGCTTGACCAGACAGGGGAGCAACACTGAAGCTTTCTTT,CASSLTRQGSNTEAFF
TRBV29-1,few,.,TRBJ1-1,TGCAGCGTTGAAGATAATGGACAGTTAAACACTGAAGCTTTCTTT,CSVEDNGQLNTEAFF
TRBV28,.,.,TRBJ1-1,TGTGCCAGCAGTTTTCGCTCTGAAGCTTTCTTT,CASSFRSEAFF
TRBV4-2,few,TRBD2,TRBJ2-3,TGTGCCAGCAGCCAAGGAGCGGGGGCGCAGTATTTT,CASSQGAGAQYF
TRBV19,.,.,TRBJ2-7,TGTGCCAGTAGCCCGGTCGGACCAGACTACGAGCAGTACTTC,CASSPVGPDYEQYF
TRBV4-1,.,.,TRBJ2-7,TGCGCCAGCAGCCAAGATTACAGGGAAAGCTACGAGCAGTACTTC,CASSQDYRESYEQYF
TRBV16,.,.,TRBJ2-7,TGTGCCAGCAGTCAAGAAGGGCCAACCTACGAGCAGTACTTC,CASSQEGPTYEQYF
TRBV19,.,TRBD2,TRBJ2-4,TGTGCCAGTAGCCTTATTCGGGGGGGAGCCAAAAACATTCAGTACTTC,CASSLIRGGAKNIQYF
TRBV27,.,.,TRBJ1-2,TGTGCCAGCAGTTCGTTAGTAGGGTCCTATGGCTACACCTTC,CASSSLVGSYGYTF
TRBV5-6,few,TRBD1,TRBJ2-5,TGTGCCAGCAGCTTCGGGACAGGGACACAAGAGACCCAGTACTTC,CASSFGTGTQETQYF
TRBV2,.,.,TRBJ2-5,TGTGCCAGTGGGAGCGAGACCCAGTACTTC,CASGSETQYF
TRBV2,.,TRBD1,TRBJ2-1,TGTGCCAGCAGACGACAGGGGGCGGACAATGAGCAGTTCTTC,CASRRQGADNEQFF
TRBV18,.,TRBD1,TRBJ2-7,TGTGCCAGCTCACCAAGACAGGGGAGAGACGAGCAGTACTTC,CASSPRQGRDEQYF
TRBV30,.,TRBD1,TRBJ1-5,TGTGCCTGGAGTGTATGGGGACAGGCTAGCAATCAGCCCCAGCATTTT,CAWSVWGQASNQPQHF
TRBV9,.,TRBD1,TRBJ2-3,TGTGCCAGCAGCACTGCCTCGGGACAGGCGTTCACAGATACGCAGTATTTT,CASSTASGQAFTDTQYF
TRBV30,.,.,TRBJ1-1,TGTGCCTGGGCGGACACTGAAGCTTTCTTT,CAWADTEAFF
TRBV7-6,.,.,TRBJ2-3,TGTGCCAGCAGCGGGGGCGGGAGCATTGTAGATACGCAGTATTTT,CASSGGGSIVDTQYF
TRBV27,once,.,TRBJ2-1,TGTGCCAGCACCATTTCAGGGTTAATATTAGAGAATGAGCAGTTCTTC,CASTISGLILENEQFF
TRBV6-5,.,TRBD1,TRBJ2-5,TGTGCCAGCAGTTACACAACAGGGGGCTTAAAGACCCAGTACTTC,CASSYTTGGLKTQYF
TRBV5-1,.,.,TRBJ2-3,TGCGCCAGCAGCTTGGCGGCAGACACAGATACGCAGTATTTT,CASSLAADTDTQYF
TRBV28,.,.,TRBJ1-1,TGTGCCAGCAGCCCCGGAGGCACTGAAGCTTTCTTT,CASSPGGTEAFF
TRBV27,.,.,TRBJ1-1,TGTGCCAGCAGTTTAAGTAGGTACACTGAAGCTTTCTTT,CASSLSRYTEAFF
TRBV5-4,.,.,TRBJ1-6,TGTGCCAGCAGCCCACCAGGCGGTTCACCCCTCCACTTT,CASSPPGGSPLHF
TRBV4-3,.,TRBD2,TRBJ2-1,TGCGCCAGCAGCCAAGAAAGACTAGCGGGAAACAATGAGCAGTTCTTC,CASSQERLAGNNEQFF
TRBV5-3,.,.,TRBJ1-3,TGTGCCAGAAGCTGGAATACCTTCGGAACAGGGTTTGAAAACACCATATATTTT,CARSWNTFGTGFENTIYF
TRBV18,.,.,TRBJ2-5,TGTGCCAGCTCACCGAGGTCTGAGACCCAGTACTTC,CASSPRSETQYF
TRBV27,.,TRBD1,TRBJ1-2,TGTGCCAGCAGTTCACAAGGGGACAGGGGTTATGGCTACACCTTC,CASSSQGDRGYGYTF
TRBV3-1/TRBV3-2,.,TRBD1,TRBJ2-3,TGTGCCAGCAGCCAACGTACGACAGGGAGCACAGATACGCAGTATTTT,CASSQRTTGSTDTQYF
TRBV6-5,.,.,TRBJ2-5,TGTGCCAGATACCGGGACCAAGGGACCCAGTACTTC,CARYRDQGTQYF
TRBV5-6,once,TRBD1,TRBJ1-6,TGTGCCAGCAGCCGGGGACAGGGAGAAGACGCCTATAATTCACCCCTCCACTTT,CASSRGQGEDAYNSPLHF
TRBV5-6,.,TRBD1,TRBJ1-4,TGTGCCAGCAGCCCCGGGACAGGGAATGAAAAACTGTTTTTT,CASSPGTGNEKLFF
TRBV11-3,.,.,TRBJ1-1,TGTGCCAGCAGCTTAGATCCCCTCGAAGCTTTCTTT,CASSLDPLEAFF